The clone carrying this T cell receptor beta chain was counted between two and nine times. The target antigen is unknown. This specimen belongs to a study of identical twins. TCRdb ran MiXCR on the 5' RACE reads and lists one entry per CDR3 protein. The data contain roughly 1,500,000 distinct CDR3 sequences, under 35% of them singletons. Per the germline V gene, CDR1 is PRHDT and CDR2 is FYEKMQ (reference sequence). V was trimmed by 4 bases and J by 4 bases, leaving 14 bases between them. The CDR3 is made up of 15 amino acids. Study-wide findings and caveats: Zero-insertion analyses could be partly confounded by invariant MAIT and iNKT cells. Models underestimated TCR alpha sharing (out-of-frame) in monozygotic twins. Weaker excess twin sharing was observed in beta out-of-frame sequences.

Healthy Caucasians supplied all donations. This chain links TRBV13 with TRBJ2-1, with D perhaps matching TRBD2 (7 bases). Sequencing was done on a sample of cord blood. The TCR was taken from a newborn girl in good health. This CDR3 is CASSSLGGQYNEQFF. In nucleotides, the CDR3 is TGTGCCAGCAGCTCCCTGGGGGGGCAATACAATGAGCAGTTCTTC.